The 17 T cell receptor beta chains listed next were all sequenced from one sample in a study of T cell repertoires in cytomegalovirus infection. MiXCR, applied by TCRdb to the reads, yields one record per CDR3 protein. The table has 560,000 or so distinct CDR3 sequences, 16% seen once. The source material was CD8+ T cells from PBMCs. The receptors were sampled from a human donor in good health (CMV status not recorded). Some clones in this sample may be carry-over from other donors' samples.

The genes are TRBV5-4 and TRBJ1-2, with 10 positions matching TRBD1. CDR1 and CDR2 (germline): SGHNT, YYREEE (reference sequence). This CDR3 is 16 amino acids long. With V trimmed by 3 bases and J by 4 bases, 9 bases remained unmatched. The CDR3: CASSSPWDRGAYGYTF. DNA for the CDR3: TGTGCCAGCAGCTCCCCTTGGGACAGGGGCGCCTATGGCTACACCTTC.

This clonotype was recorded only once. J is TRBJ2-4 and V is TRBV27; TRBD1 might be the D (6 bases). Germline V gene data show CDR1 as MNHEY and CDR2 as SMNVEV (reference sequence). The V end was cut by 2 bases, the J end by 7 bases, with 9 bases between. The CDR3 is 13 residues long. The CDR3 sequence: CASSLQQGNIQYF. In nucleotides, the CDR3 is TGTGCCAGCAGTTTACAACAGGGCAACATTCAGTACTTC.

The chain carries TRBV11-2 and TRBJ1-2; the D gene is possibly TRBD1 (6 bases). The germline V and J ends were trimmed by 4 bases and 0 bases, with 15 bases remaining between them. The CDR3 covers 16 residues. Germline V gene data show CDR1 as SGHAT and CDR2 as FQNNGV. CDR3 residues: CASSSRGGTSNYGYTF. The CDR3 DNA sequence: TGTGCCAGCAGCTCTAGGGGGGGGACCTCTAACTATGGCTACACCTTC.

This clonotype was picked up many times. The chain carries TRBV7-6 and TRBJ1-1, with D possibly being TRBD1 (6 bases). The CDR3 is 15 amino acids. Germline V CDR1 and CDR2: SGHVS, FNYEAQ. Trimming stripped 5 bases from V and 0 bases from J, with 13 bases between. The CDR3 coding sequence is TGTGCCAGCAGCCCGATTACAGGGCTGAACACTGAAGCTTTCTTT. Protein product: CASSPITGLNTEAFF.

This clonotype occurred many times. The chain employs TRBV28 and TRBJ2-1; 8 nucleotides agree with TRBD2. The J segment lost 5 bases and the V segment lost 6 bases, leaving 15 bases of the junction unmatched. Looked up from germline, CDR1 is MDHEN and CDR2 is SYDVKM. CDR3 size: 17 residues. CDR3 DNA sequence: TGTGCCAGCAGCTACCCGGCTACTAGCGGCAGACACAATGAGCAGTTCTTC. This gives the protein CASSYPATSGRHNEQFF.

This clonotype has ten or more counts. The genes are TRBV6-1 and TRBJ2-5, with D hard to call. The germline V gene encodes CDR1 MNHNS and CDR2 SASEGT. The CDR3 contains 12 residues. Trimming stripped 8 bases from V and 1 base from J, with 8 bases between. The CDR3 here is CASLPSQETQYF. The CDR3 DNA reads as TGTGCCAGCCTCCCTAGCCAAGAGACCCAGTACTTC.

The chain joins TRBV4-1 to TRBJ1-5, with TRBD1 as a possible D gene (6 bases). V lost 1 base, J lost 0 bases, and 10 bases lay in between. The CDR3 contains 16 residues. Germline V CDR1 and CDR2: MGHRA, YSYEKL. The CDR3 DNA follows: TGCGCCAGCAGCCAAGTAGGGGGGACTAGCAATCAGCCCCAGCATTTT. The encoded protein is CASSQVGGTSNQPQHF.

In this sample, this clonotype turned up a few times. The chain employs TRBV4-2 and TRBJ2-1, with a tentative D call TRBD2 (6 bases). CDR1 is LGHNA, CDR2 YNFKEQ, per germline. V lost 8 bases and J 8 bases, leaving 22 bases between the germline ends. This CDR3 has 15 residues. The CDR3 coding sequence is TGTGCCAGCGACCCTCGGACGGGTAGCGGCGATGAGCAGTTCTTC. Translation gives CASDPRTGSGDEQFF.

The V and J genes are TRBV27 and TRBJ2-3; TRBD1 matches at 7 bases. From germline, CDR1 is MNHEY and CDR2 SMNVEV (reference sequence). V was clipped by 3 bases and J by 4 bases; unmatched bases: 10. The CDR3 covers 16 residues. The CDR3 DNA is TGTGCCAGCAGTTTGGTAGGGGCAGGGGGTCCAGATACGCAGTATTTT. Amino acid sequence: CASSLVGAGGPDTQYF.

This clonotype occurred many times. V gene TRBV27 combines with J gene TRBJ2-1; tentatively, D is TRBD1 (6 bases). Trimming shortened V by 8 bases and J by 7 bases, and 12 bases separated the two germline ends. CDR1 is MNHEY and CDR2 is SMNVEV in the germline V gene (reference sequence). The CDR3 consists of 12 residues. CDR3 coding DNA: TGTGCCAGCGGCAGGGGCGGGAATGAGCAGTTCTTC. It codes for CASGRGGNEQFF.

This clonotype came up a few times. This may be a read error, as it is one base from a much larger clone. The chain joins TRBV5-5 to TRBJ1-1, with D uncertain. The V gene lost 4 bases and the J gene lost 1 base, with 5 bases spanning the gap. The germline V gene has CDR1 SGHKS and CDR2 YYEKEE (reference sequence). The CDR3 covers 12 residues. The CDR3 here is CASSHRNTEAFF. CDR3 nucleotides: TGTGCCAGCAGCCACAGGAACACTGAAGCTTTCTTT.

J is TRBJ1-2 and V is TRBV19; weak D call: TRBD1 (6 bases). Germline-derived CDR1 and CDR2 are LNHDA and SQIVND (reference sequence). The CDR3 extends over 14 amino acids. V was clipped by 3 bases and J by 0 bases, with 8 bases between them. For the CDR3, the DNA is TGTGCCAGTAGTATCGCAGGGGCTAACTATGGCTACACCTTC. It is translated as CASSIAGANYGYTF.

The rearrangement uses TRBV5-6 and TRBJ2-7; 8 positions agree with TRBD1. CDR1 and CDR2 from the germline V gene are SGHDT and YYEEEE. This CDR3 is 14 amino acids long. J was trimmed by 4 bases and V by 5 bases; bases with no gene match: 8. The DNA for the CDR3 is TGTGCCAGCAGTTGGACAGGGTCCAATTACGAGCAGTACTTC. This translates into CASSWTGSNYEQYF.

V and J are TRBV20-1 and TRBJ1-1; 7 positions match TRBD1. V was pared by 3 bases and J by 6 bases, with 4 bases of the junction left unmatched. Germline V CDR1 and CDR2: DFQATT, SNEGSKA (reference sequence). CDR3 length: 12 amino acids. CDR3 DNA: TGCAGTGCTAGTAGGGGGCCCTCTGAAGCTTTCTTT. As protein: CSASRGPSEAFF.

Many counts were recorded for this clonotype. This chain connects TRBV7-6 to TRBJ2-1; no clear D. CDR1 SGHVS and CDR2 FNYEAQ come from the germline V gene. The V end was cut by 3 bases, the J end by 0 bases, with 12 bases between. This CDR3 is 16 amino acids long. The chain's CDR3 is CASSFLGVSSYNEQFF. DNA of the CDR3: TGTGCCAGCAGCTTTTTAGGTGTCAGCTCCTACAATGAGCAGTTCTTC.

This clonotype was seen repeatedly, ten times or more. The chain employs TRBV7-8 and TRBJ1-3; the D is unclear. The V gene lost 5 bases and the J gene lost 0 bases, with 11 bases spanning the gap. The CDR3 has 15 residues. Germline CDR1 SGHVS, CDR2 FQNEAQ. The CDR3 DNA reads TGTGCCAGCAGCCCCCGAGGAGACTCTGGAAACACCATATATTTT. It yields the protein CASSPRGDSGNTIYF.

This clonotype was observed many times. Mismatch with germline at one junction end may stem from a read error. V is TRBV7-9 and J is TRBJ2-7, with 9 positions matching TRBD2. In germline, CDR1 is SEHNR, CDR2 FQNEAQ (reference sequence). CDR3 length: 14 amino acids. CDR3 sequence: CASSSGTSSYEQYF. The CDR3 region has the DNA TGCGCCAGCAGCTCCGGGACTAGCAGCTACGAGCAGTACTTC.